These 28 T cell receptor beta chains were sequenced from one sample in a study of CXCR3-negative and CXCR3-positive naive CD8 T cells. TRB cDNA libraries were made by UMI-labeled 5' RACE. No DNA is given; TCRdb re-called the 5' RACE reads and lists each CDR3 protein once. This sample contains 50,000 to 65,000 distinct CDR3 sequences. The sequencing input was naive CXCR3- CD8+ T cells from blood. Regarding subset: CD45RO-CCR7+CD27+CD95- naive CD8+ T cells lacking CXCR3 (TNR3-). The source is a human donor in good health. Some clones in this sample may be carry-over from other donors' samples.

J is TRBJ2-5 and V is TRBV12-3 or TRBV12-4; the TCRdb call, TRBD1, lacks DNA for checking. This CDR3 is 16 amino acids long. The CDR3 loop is CASSLERRARGETQYF.

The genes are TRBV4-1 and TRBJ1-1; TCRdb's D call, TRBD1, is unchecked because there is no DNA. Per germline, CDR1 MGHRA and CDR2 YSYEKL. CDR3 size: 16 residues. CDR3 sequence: CASSQAGGGLNTEAFF.

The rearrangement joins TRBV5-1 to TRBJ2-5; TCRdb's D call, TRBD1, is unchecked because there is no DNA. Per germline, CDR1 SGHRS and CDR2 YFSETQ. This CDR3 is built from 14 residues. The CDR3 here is CASSLWTVKETQYF.

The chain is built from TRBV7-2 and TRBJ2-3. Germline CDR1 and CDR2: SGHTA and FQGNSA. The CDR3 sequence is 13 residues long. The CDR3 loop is CATQSRGTDTQYF.

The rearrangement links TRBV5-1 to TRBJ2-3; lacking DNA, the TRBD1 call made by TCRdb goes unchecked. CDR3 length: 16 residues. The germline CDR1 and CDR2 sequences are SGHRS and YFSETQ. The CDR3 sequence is CASSQIRDRSTDTQYF.

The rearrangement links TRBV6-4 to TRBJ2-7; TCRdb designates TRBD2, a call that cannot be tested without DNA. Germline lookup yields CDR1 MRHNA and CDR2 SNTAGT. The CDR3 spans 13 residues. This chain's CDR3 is CASTTSSGYEQYF.

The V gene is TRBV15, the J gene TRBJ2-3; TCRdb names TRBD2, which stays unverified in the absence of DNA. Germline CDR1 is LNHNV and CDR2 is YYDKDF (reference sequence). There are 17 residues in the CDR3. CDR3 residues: CATSTPLGGVSTDTQYF.

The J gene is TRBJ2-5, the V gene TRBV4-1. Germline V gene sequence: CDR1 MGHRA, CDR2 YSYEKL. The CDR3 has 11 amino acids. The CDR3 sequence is CASSYRKTQYF.

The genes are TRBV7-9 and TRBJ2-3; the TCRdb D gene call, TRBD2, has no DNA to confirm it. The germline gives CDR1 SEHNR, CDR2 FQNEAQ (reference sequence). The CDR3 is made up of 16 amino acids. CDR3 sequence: CASSSIAGGSTDTQYF. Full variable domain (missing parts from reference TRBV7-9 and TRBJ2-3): DTGVSQNPRHKITKRGQNVTFRCDPISEHNRLYWYRQTLGQGPEFLTYFQNEAQLEKSRLLSDRFSAERPKGSFSTLEIQRTEQGDSAMYLCASSSIAGGSTDTQYFGPGTRLTVL.

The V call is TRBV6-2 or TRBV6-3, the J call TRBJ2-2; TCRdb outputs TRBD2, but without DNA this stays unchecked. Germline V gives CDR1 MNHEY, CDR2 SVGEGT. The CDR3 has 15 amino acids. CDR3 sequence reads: CASSYLASAVGELFF.

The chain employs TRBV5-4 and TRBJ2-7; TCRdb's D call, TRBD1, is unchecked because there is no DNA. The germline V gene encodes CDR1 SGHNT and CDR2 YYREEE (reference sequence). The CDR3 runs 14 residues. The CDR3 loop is CASSLVGGAYEQYF.

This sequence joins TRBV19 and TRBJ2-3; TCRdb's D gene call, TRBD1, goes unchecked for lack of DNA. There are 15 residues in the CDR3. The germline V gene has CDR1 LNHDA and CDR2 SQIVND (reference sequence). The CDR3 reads CASSKGRDETDTQYF.

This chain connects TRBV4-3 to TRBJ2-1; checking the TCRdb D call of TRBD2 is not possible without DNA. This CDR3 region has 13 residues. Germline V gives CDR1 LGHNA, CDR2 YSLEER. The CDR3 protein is CASSQPTSGEQFF.

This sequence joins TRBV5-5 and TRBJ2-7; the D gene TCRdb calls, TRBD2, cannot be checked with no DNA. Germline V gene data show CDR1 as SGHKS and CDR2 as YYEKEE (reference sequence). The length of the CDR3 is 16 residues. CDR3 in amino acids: CASSAGRIGAPYEQYF.

The CDR3 loop is CASSSAYISSYNEQFF. The V and J genes are TRBV12-3 or TRBV12-4 and TRBJ2-1. The CDR3 consists of 16 residues.

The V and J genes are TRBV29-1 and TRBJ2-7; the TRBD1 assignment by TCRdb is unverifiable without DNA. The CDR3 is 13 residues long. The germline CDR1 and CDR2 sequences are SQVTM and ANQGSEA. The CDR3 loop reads CSVGQGQEYEQYF.

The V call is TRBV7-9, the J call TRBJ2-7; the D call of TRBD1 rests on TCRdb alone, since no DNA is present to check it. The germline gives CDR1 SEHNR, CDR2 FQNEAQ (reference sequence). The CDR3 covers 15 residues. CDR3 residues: CASSPPDRGRDEQYF.

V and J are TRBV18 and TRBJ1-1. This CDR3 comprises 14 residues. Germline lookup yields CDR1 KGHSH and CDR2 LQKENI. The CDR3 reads CASSQRQDDTEAFF.

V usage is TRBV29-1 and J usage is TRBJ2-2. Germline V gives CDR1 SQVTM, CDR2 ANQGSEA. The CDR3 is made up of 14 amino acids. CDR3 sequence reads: CSVDPRGNTGELFF.

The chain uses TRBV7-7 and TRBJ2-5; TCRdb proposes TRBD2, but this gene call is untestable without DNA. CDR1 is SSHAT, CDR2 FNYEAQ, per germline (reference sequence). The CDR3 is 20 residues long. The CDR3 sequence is CASSLGPRTSGGPRTETQYF.

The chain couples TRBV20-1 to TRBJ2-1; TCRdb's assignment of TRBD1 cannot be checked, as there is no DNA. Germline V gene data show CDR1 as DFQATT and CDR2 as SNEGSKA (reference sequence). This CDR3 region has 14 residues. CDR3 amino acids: CSARPPAEYNEQFF.

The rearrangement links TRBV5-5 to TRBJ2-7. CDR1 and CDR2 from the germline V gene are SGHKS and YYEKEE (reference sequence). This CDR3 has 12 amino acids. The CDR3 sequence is CASSPDPYEQYF.

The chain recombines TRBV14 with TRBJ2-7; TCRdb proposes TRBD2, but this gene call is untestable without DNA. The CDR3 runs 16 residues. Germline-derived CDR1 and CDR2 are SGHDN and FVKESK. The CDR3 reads CASSQGLRSWGNEQYF. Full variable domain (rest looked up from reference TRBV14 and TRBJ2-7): EAGVTQFPSHSVIEKGQTVTLRCDPISGHDNLYWYRRVMGKEIKFLLHFVKESKQDESGMPNNRFLAERTGGTYSTLKVQPAELEDSGVYFCASSQGLRSWGNEQYFGPGTRLTVT.

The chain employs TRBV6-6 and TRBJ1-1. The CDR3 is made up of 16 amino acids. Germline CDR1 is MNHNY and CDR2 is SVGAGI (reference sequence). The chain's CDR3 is CASSYSQLYPNTEAFF.

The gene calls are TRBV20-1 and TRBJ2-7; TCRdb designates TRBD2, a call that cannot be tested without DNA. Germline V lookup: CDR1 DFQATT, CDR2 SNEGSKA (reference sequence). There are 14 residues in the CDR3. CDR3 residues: CSATSPEDSYEQYF.

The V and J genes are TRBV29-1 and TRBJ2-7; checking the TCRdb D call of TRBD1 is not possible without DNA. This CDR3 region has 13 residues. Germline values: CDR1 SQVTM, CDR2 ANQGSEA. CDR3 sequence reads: CSVESRPYYEQYF.

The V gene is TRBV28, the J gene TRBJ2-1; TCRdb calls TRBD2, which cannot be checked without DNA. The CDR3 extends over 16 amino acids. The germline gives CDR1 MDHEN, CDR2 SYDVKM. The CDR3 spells CASKPLLAGGLNEQFF. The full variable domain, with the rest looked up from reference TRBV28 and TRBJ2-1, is DVKVTQSSRYLVKRTGEKVFLECVQDMDHENMFWYRQDPGLGLRLIYFSYDVKMKEKGDIPEGYSVSREKKERFSLILESASTNQTSMYLCASKPLLAGGLNEQFFGPGTRLTVL.

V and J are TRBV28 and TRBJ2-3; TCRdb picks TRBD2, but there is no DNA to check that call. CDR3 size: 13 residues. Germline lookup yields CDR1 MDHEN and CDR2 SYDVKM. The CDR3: CATRGRVADTQYF. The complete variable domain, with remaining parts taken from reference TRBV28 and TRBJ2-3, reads DVKVTQSSRYLVKRTGEKVFLECVQDMDHENMFWYRQDPGLGLRLIYFSYDVKMKEKGDIPEGYSVSREKKERFSLILESASTNQTSMYLCATRGRVADTQYFGPGTRLTVL.